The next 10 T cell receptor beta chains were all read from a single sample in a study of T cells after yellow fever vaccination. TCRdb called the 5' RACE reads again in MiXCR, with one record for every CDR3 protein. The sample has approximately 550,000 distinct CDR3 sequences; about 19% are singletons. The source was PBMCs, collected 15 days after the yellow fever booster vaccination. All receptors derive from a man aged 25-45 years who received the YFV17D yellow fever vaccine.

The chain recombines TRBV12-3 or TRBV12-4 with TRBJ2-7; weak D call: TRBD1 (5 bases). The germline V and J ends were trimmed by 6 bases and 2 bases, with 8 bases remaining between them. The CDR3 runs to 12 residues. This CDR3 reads CASSDRTYEQYF. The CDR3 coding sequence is TGTGCCAGCAGCGACAGAACCTACGAGCAGTACTTC.

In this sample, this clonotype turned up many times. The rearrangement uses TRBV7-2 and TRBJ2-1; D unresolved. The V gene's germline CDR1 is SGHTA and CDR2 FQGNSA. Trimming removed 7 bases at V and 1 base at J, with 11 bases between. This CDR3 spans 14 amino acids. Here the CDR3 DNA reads TGTGCCAGCACCCTCTTGCCGTCCTACAATGAGCAGTTCTTC. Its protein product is CASTLLPSYNEQFF.

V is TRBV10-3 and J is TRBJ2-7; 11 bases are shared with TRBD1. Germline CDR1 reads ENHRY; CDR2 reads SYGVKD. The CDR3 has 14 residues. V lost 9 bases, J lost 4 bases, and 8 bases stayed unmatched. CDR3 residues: CAISPGQGGYEQYF. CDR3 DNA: TGTGCCATTTCTCCGGGACAGGGGGGATACGAGCAGTACTTC.

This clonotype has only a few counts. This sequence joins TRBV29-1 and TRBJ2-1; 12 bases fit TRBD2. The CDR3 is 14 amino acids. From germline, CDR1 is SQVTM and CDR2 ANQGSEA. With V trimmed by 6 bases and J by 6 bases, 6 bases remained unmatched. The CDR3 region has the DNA TGCAGCGTCCACGGGACTAGCGGGTTCAATGAGCAGTTCTTC. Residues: CSVHGTSGFNEQFF.

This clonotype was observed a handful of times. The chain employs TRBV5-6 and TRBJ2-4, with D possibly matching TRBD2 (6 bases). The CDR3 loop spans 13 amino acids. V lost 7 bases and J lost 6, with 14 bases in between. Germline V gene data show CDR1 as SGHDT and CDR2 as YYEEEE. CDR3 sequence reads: CASVAAGGNIQYF. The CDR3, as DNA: TGTGCCAGCGTAGCGGCCGGGGGAAACATTCAGTACTTC.

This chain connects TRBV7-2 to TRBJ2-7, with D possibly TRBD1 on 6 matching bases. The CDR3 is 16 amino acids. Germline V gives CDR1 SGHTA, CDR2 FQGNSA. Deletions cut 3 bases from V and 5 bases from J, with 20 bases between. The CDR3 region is CASSLQGRIVENEQYF. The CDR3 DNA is TGTGCCAGCAGCTTGCAGGGGCGAATTGTAGAAAACGAGCAGTACTTC.

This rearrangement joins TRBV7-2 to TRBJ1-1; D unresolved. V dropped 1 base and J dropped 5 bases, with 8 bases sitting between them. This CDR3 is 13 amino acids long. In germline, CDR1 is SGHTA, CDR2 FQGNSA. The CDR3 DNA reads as TGTGCCAGCAGCTTAGACGTCGGGACTGAAGCTTTCTTT. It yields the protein CASSLDVGTEAFF.

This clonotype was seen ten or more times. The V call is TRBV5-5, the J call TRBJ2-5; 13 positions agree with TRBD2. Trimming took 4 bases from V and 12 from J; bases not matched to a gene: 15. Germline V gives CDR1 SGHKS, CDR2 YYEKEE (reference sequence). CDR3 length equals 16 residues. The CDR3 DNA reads TGTGCCAGCAGCGCCCGCCCCGGGACTAGCGGGGCGGCCGAGTACTTC. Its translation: CASSARPGTSGAAEYF.

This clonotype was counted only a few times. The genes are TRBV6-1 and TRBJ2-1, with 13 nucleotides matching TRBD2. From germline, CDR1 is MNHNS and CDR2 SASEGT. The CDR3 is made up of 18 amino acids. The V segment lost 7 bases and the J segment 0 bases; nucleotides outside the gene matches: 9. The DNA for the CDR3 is TGTGCCAGCACCCGAGGGACTAGCGGGATCAGCTCCTACAATGAGCAGTTCTTC. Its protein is CASTRGTSGISSYNEQFF.

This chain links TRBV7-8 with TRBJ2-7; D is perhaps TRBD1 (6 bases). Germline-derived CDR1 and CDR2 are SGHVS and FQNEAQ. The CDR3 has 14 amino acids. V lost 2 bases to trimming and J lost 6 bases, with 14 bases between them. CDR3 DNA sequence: TGTGCCAGCAGCTTACCAGGGGCTCGTGGCGAGCAGTACTTC. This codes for CASSLPGARGEQYF.